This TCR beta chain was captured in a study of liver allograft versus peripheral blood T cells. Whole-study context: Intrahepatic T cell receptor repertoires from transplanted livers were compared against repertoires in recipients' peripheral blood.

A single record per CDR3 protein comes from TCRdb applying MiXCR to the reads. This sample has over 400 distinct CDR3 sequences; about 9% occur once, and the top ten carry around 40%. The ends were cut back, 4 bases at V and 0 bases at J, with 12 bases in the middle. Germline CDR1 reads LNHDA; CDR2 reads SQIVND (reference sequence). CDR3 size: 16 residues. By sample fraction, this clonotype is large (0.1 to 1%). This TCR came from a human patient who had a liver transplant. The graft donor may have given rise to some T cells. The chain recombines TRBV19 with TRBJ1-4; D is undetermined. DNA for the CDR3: TGTGCCAGTAGTAGAGGTCTGACGCCAACTAATGAAAAACTGTTTTTT. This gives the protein CASSRGLTPTNEKLFF.